Each of the 25 T cell receptor beta chains below was sequenced from the same sample in a study of blood T cell repertoires in COVID-19 (TCRdb year 2020). The library relied on the immunoSEQ multiplex PCR assay. Here the immuneACCESS table is served through TCRdb, limited to in-frame sequences with V and J called. Missing clones are a known gap in these copies; in checked studies unresolved V genes cover under half, and the rest lacks a known reason. The sample table contains about 190,000 clones; only one count was recorded for approximately 87% of them. The leading ten clones occupy about 12% of the sample. The source material was peripheral blood. These receptors were collected from a woman in her seventies with COVID-19, enrolled during active disease.

The chain uses TRBV4-2 and TRBJ2-3, with D possibly matching TRBD2 (6 bases). Germline V gene data show CDR1 as LGHNA and CDR2 as YNFKEQ. V was shortened by 1 base and J by 0 bases, with 11 bases between the two germline ends. The length of the CDR3 is 16 residues. CDR3 DNA sequence: TGTGCCAGCAGCCAAGGAGGGAGGATAAGCACAGATACGCAGTATTTT. Its translation is CASSQGGRISTDTQYF.

The J gene is TRBJ2-3, the V gene TRBV7-9, with D maybe TRBD1 (6 bases). Germline V gene lookup returns CDR1 SEHNR and CDR2 FQNEAQ (reference sequence). The CDR3 consists of 16 residues. Trimming took 0 bases from V and 2 from J, leaving 12 bases between them. The CDR3 nucleotides read TGTGCCAGCAGCTTAGCCAGGGCAGGGGACACAGATACGCAGTATTTT. Translation gives CASSLARAGDTDTQYF.

The J gene is TRBJ2-3, the V gene TRBV7-9, with D tentatively TRBD2 (5 bases). The CDR3 has 14 residues. The V gene lost 3 bases and the J gene lost 2 bases, with 9 bases spanning the gap. Germline CDR1 reads SEHNR; CDR2 reads FQNEAQ (reference sequence). CDR3: CASSLTLATDTQYF. CDR3 coding DNA: TGTGCCAGCAGCTTGACCCTAGCCACAGATACGCAGTATTTT.

This clone was counted between two and nine times. The CDR3 protein is CASSQGMDSLYGYTF. DNA of the CDR3: TGCGCCAGCAGCCAAGGGATGGACAGTCTTTATGGCTACACCTTC. The rearrangement links TRBV4-3 to TRBJ1-2; weak D call: TRBD1 (6 bases). The germline V and J ends were trimmed by 1 base and 5 bases, with 14 bases remaining between them. The germline V gene encodes CDR1 LGHNA and CDR2 YSLEER. CDR3 length equals 15 residues.

This clone was seen just once. The chain combines TRBV6-1 with TRBJ2-7, with D perhaps matching TRBD1 (5 bases). V was clipped by 3 bases and J by 2 bases, with 8 bases between them. The germline V gene encodes CDR1 MNHNS and CDR2 SASEGT. CDR3 length equals 13 residues. The CDR3 DNA sequence: TGTGCCAGCAGTGACGGACAAACCTACGAGCAGTACTTC. This sequence encodes CASSDGQTYEQYF.

The rearrangement links TRBV28 to TRBJ2-1, with D possibly matching TRBD2 (6 bases). Trimming took 3 bases from V and 2 from J, leaving 11 bases between them. The CDR3 loop spans 15 amino acids. Germline V gene sequence: CDR1 MDHEN, CDR2 SYDVKM. The CDR3 DNA follows: TGTGCCAGCAGTTTCCCTCGCGGGGCCTACAATGAGCAGTTCTTC. It yields the protein CASSFPRGAYNEQFF.

The V call is TRBV5-8, the J call TRBJ2-1; 12 bases line up with TRBD2. Trimming at V came to 4 bases and at J to 0 bases, leaving 8 bases not matched to a gene. The germline V gene encodes CDR1 SGHTS and CDR2 YDEGEE. This CDR3 spans 18 amino acids. The CDR3 nucleotides are TGTGCCAGCAGCCTCGGGACTAGCGGGCCCAGCTCCTACAATGAGCAGTTCTTC. Amino acid sequence: CASSLGTSGPSSYNEQFF.

V and J are TRBV19 and TRBJ1-2, with a weak D call TRBD1 (6 bases). The V end lost 3 bases, the J end lost 4 bases, and 15 bases lay between the germline ends. The CDR3 contains 15 residues. Germline CDR1 LNHDA, CDR2 SQIVND (reference sequence). Here the CDR3 DNA reads TGTGCCAGTAGTATTGGGACACGCGGGCTCTATGGCTACACCTTC. This gives the protein CASSIGTRGLYGYTF.

The J gene is TRBJ2-7, the V gene TRBV27; 9 bases fit TRBD1. CDR1 MNHEY and CDR2 SMNVEV come from the germline V gene (reference sequence). V lost 0 bases to trimming and J lost 7 bases; unmatched junction nucleotides: 7. CDR3 length: 15 residues. The DNA of the CDR3 is TGTGCCAGCAGTTTATCCGGGACAGGGTTTCGGGAGCAGTACTTC. Amino acid sequence: CASSLSGTGFREQYF.

The chain has TRBV10-3 and TRBJ1-2, with D unclear. Per the germline V gene, CDR1 is ENHRY and CDR2 is SYGVKD. The CDR3 runs to 15 residues. V was trimmed by 2 bases and J by 1 base, leaving 11 bases between them. The CDR3 loop is CAISEREGGNYGYTF. CDR3 bases: TGTGCCATCAGTGAGCGAGAAGGAGGTAACTATGGCTACACCTTC.

In DNA, the CDR3 is TGTGCCAGCAGCAGACTAGACGTTGAGCAGTTCTTC. Translated, it gives CASSRLDVEQFF. The V call is TRBV14, the J call TRBJ2-1, with D perhaps matching TRBD2 (6 bases). V was shortened by 5 bases and J by 9 bases, with 11 bases between the two germline ends. Per the germline V gene, CDR1 is SGHDN and CDR2 is FVKESK. The CDR3 length is 12 residues.

The V call is TRBV19, the J call TRBJ1-5; 8 bases are shared with TRBD1. CDR1 is LNHDA and CDR2 is SQIVND in the germline V gene (reference sequence). Trimming removed 3 bases from V and 2 bases from J; junction bases left unmatched: 18. The CDR3 loop spans 20 amino acids. CDR3 loop: CASSMPQYVAGGFGNQPQHF. Here the CDR3 DNA reads TGTGCCAGTAGTATGCCCCAATACGTCGCAGGGGGCTTCGGCAATCAGCCCCAGCATTTT.

This chain uses TRBV4-1 with TRBJ2-1; 15 positions agree with TRBD2. Germline V gene sequence: CDR1 MGHRA, CDR2 YSYEKL. The CDR3 loop spans 17 amino acids. V dropped 3 bases and J dropped 5; count of bases not matched to a gene: 5. CDR3 protein: CASSQPGLAGGNNEQFF. The CDR3 DNA is TGCGCCAGCAGCCAGCCGGGACTAGCGGGAGGAAACAATGAGCAGTTCTTC.

The V gene is TRBV4-1, the J gene TRBJ2-7; tentatively, D is TRBD2 (5 bases). CDR3 length: 18 residues. Between the trimmed V and J ends, which lost 5 bases and 3 bases, there was a span of 26 bases. Germline CDR1 reads MGHRA; CDR2 reads YSYEKL. The CDR3 DNA sequence: TGCGCCAGCAGCATGAGGGCTAGCCTAAACGACGTATACTACGAGCAGTACTTC. As protein: CASSMRASLNDVYYEQYF.

The rearrangement joins TRBV4-1 to TRBJ1-1; maybe TRBD1 (5 bases). V was trimmed by 0 bases and J by 6 bases, leaving 11 bases between them. Germline values: CDR1 MGHRA, CDR2 YSYEKL. The CDR3 is 14 residues long. Here the CDR3 DNA reads TGCGCCAGCAGCCAAGATCCCGGAGGGGCTGAAGCTTTCTTT. Its protein product is CASSQDPGGAEAFF.

V is TRBV2 and J is TRBJ1-5; D is possibly TRBD1 (6 bases). The germline CDR1 and CDR2 sequences are SNHLY and FYNNEI. The CDR3 runs to 14 residues. Trimming removed 6 bases from V and 2 bases from J, with 11 bases in between. CDR3 DNA sequence: TGTGCCAGCAGGAGGGACACACGCAATCAGCCCCAGCATTTT. Translating it yields CASRRDTRNQPQHF.

This clone appeared a single time. The rearrangement links TRBV5-6 to TRBJ2-2, with 14 bases lining up with TRBD2. The CDR3 is made up of 17 amino acids. V trimming: 4 bases; J trimming: 4 bases; junction bases outside the gene matches: 6. Germline values: CDR1 SGHDT, CDR2 YYEEEE. CDR3 sequence reads: CASSQRLAGGATGELFF. The CDR3 nucleotides read TGTGCCAGCAGCCAAAGACTAGCGGGAGGGGCCACCGGGGAGCTGTTTTTT.

The genes are TRBV13 and TRBJ2-6; D is unresolved. The V gene lost 0 bases and the J gene lost 2 bases, with 8 bases spanning the gap. CDR1 and CDR2 (germline): PRHDT, FYEKMQ (reference sequence). The length of the CDR3 is 16 residues. The CDR3 sequence: CASSLGGRTGANVLTF. For the CDR3, the DNA is TGTGCCAGCAGCTTAGGTGGCAGGACTGGGGCCAACGTCCTGACTTTC.

Turning to this clone: This sample includes further DNA sequences coding for the same CDR3. V usage is TRBV7-3 and J usage is TRBJ1-2; 11 positions match TRBD1. This CDR3 contains 13 residues. J was trimmed by 8 bases and V by 3 bases; bases with no gene match: 2. The germline V gene has CDR1 SGHTA and CDR2 FQGTGA. The CDR3 reads CASSLGQGEGYTF. CDR3 nucleotides: TGTGCCAGCAGCTTGGGACAGGGGGAGGGCTACACCTTC.

The chain has TRBV6-4 and TRBJ2-5; 8 bases map to TRBD2. This CDR3 has 15 amino acids. The V and J ends lost 2 bases and 5 bases, in that order; junction bases with no gene match: 7. Germline loops: CDR1 MRHNA, CDR2 SNTAGT. The CDR3 loop reads CASSDTSGGKETQYF. The CDR3 DNA follows: TGTGCCAGCAGTGACACTAGCGGAGGGAAGGAGACCCAGTACTTC.

The V gene is TRBV3-1 (or the pseudogene TRBV3-2), the J gene TRBJ2-5; 10 nucleotides align to TRBD1. V lost 4 bases, J lost 5 bases, and 7 bases stayed unmatched. CDR1 and CDR2 from the germline V gene are LGHDT and YNNKEL (reference sequence). CDR3 size: 15 residues. The CDR3 DNA sequence: TGTGCCAGCAGCCTTACGACAGGGGGCAAGGAGACCCAGTACTTC. Its protein product is CASSLTTGGKETQYF.

V and J are TRBV6-1 and TRBJ2-7; perhaps TRBD2 as D (5 bases). Germline V CDR1 and CDR2: MNHNS, SASEGT. The CDR3 runs 12 residues. The V end was cut by 2 bases, the J end by 7 bases, with 9 bases between. The CDR3 protein is CASSERTGEQYF. CDR3 bases: TGTGCCAGCAGTGAAAGAACGGGGGAGCAGTACTTC.

A single count supports this clone. The CDR3 reads CASSARGAPPYEQYF. The CDR3 coding sequence is TGTGCCAGCAGCGCCCGGGGGGCACCTCCCTACGAGCAGTACTTC. V gene TRBV3-1 (or the pseudogene TRBV3-2) combines with J gene TRBJ2-7, with D possibly being TRBD2 (7 bases). Per germline, CDR1 LGHDT and CDR2 YNNKEL (reference sequence). The germline V and J ends were trimmed by 5 bases and 2 bases, with 16 bases remaining between them. CDR3 size: 15 residues.

This clone showed up just a few times. V usage is TRBV7-2 and J usage is TRBJ1-1; D possibly corresponds to TRBD1 (5 bases). Trimming took 1 base from V and 6 from J, leaving 15 bases between them. This CDR3 region has 15 residues. CDR1 and CDR2 from the germline V gene are SGHTA and FQGNSA. CDR3 sequence reads: CASSLEFVGLAEAFF. The CDR3 DNA reads TGTGCCAGCAGCTTAGAGTTCGTGGGGCTCGCTGAAGCTTTCTTT.

This chain connects TRBV5-1 to TRBJ1-6; D is unresolved. Germline V CDR1 and CDR2: SGHRS, YFSETQ. The CDR3 is 13 residues long. Trimming took 5 bases from V and 7 from J, leaving 10 bases between them. The CDR3 sequence is CASSQVGNSPLHF. DNA of the CDR3: TGCGCCAGCAGTCAAGTGGGCAATTCACCCCTCCACTTT.